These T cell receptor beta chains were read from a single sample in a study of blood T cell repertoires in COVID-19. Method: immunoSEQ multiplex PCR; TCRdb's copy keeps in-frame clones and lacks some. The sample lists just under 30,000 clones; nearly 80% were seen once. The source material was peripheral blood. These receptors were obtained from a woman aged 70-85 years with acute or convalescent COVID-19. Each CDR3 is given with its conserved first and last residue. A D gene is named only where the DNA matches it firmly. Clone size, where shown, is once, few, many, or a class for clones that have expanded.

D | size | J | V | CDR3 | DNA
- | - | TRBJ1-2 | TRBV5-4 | CASSLKSSRDGYTF | TGTGCCAGCAGCTTGAAATCTTCGCGAGATGGCTACACCTTC
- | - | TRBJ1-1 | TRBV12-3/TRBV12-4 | CASSLTRDTEAFF | TGTGCCAGCAGTTTGACCCGGGACACTGAAGCTTTCTTT
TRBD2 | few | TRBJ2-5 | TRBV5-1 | CASMRSGGEETQYF | TGCGCCAGCATGAGGAGCGGGGGTGAAGAGACCCAGTACTTC
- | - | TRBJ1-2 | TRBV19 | CASSMVTGYNGYTF | TGTGCCAGTAGTATGGTAACAGGGTACAACGGCTACACCTTC
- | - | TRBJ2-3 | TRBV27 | CASLKLGASQNTQYF | TGTGCCAGCCTCAAACTGGGAGCGTCTCAGAATACGCAGTATTTT
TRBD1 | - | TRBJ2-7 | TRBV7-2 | CASSFPTGSSGGSYEQYF | TGTGCCAGCAGCTTCCCGACAGGGAGCTCCGGCGGGTCCTACGAGCAGTACTTC
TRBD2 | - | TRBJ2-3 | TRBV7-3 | CASSPGLAADTQYF | TGTGCCAGCAGCCCGGGACTAGCGGCAGATACGCAGTATTTT
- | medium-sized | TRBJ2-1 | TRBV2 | CASSGLASADEQFF | TGTGCCAGCAGTGGGTTGGCTAGTGCGGATGAGCAGTTCTTC
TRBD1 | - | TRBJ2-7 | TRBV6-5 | CASRRDRTSFYEQYF | TGTGCCAGCAGGAGGGACAGGACCTCATTCTACGAGCAGTACTTC
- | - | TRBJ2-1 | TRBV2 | CASSAGLGKKFF | TGTGCCAGCAGTGCCGGACTGGGTAAAAAGTTCTTC
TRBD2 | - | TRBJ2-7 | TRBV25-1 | CASSESGITGTSSKQYF | TGTGCCAGCAGTGAATCTGGTATTACCGGGACTAGCAGTAAGCAGTACTTC
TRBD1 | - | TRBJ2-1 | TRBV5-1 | CASSLESSGQGIYGRDNEQFF | TGCGCCAGCAGCTTGGAATCGTCGGGACAGGGGATTTACGGACGAGACAATGAGCAGTTCTTC
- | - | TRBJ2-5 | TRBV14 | CASSQGQFERETQYF | TGTGCCAGCAGCCAAGGTCAATTTGAGCGAGAGACCCAGTACTTC
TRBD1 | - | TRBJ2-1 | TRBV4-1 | CASSQEGGRGLVGNNEQFF | TGCGCCAGCAGCCAAGAAGGGGGCAGGGGGCTAGTCGGTAACAATGAGCAGTTCTTC
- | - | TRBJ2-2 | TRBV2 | CASSVREGAGELFF | TGTGCCAGCAGTGTCAGGGAAGGAGCCGGGGAGCTGTTTTTT
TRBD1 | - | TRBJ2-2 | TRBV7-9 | CASSSGTGTGELFF | TGTGCCAGCAGCTCCGGGACAGGGACCGGGGAGCTGTTTTTT
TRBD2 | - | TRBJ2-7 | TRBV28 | CASSTSGVSYEQYF | TGTGCCAGCAGTACTAGCGGAGTCTCCTACGAGCAGTACTTC
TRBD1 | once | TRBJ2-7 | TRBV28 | CASSPLGQTSGYEQYF | TGTGCCAGCAGTCCCCTGGGACAGACATCTGGCTACGAGCAGTACTTC
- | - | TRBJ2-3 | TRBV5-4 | CASSLKQGTDTQYF | TGTGCCAGCAGCTTGAAACAGGGTACAGATACGCAGTATTTT
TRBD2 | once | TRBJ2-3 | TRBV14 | CASSLQRGGWTDTQYF | TGTGCCAGCAGCCTGCAGCGGGGGGGCTGGACAGATACGCAGTATTTT
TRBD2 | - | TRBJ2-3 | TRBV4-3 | CASSQAGGNTDTQYF | TGCGCCAGCAGCCAAGCGGGGGGGAACACAGATACGCAGTATTTT
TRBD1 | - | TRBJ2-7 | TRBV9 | CASSVKGLRDRGHEQYF | TGTGCCAGCAGCGTAAAAGGGCTCCGGGACAGGGGACACGAGCAGTACTTC
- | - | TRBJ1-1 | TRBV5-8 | CASSFRLMNTEAFF | TGTGCCAGCAGCTTCAGGCTTATGAACACTGAAGCTTTCTTT
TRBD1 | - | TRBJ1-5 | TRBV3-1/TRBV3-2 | CASSQDRVCRGTGGDQPQHF | TGTGCCAGCAGCCAAGATCGAGTCTGTCGCGGGACAGGGGGCGATCAGCCCCAGCATTTT
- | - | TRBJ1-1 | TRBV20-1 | CSASGGMNTEAFF | TGCAGTGCTAGTGGCGGCATGAACACTGAAGCTTTCTTT
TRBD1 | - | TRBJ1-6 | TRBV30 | CAWSQKTGTGSPLHF | TGTGCCTGGAGTCAAAAGACAGGGACGGGTTCACCCCTCCACTTT
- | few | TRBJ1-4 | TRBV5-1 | CASSLVLGGATNEKLFF | TGCGCCAGCAGCTTGGTGCTGGGGGGGGCAACTAATGAAAAACTGTTTTTT
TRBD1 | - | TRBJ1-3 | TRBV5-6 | CASSFRGPGNTIYF | TGTGCCAGCAGCTTCAGGGGGCCTGGAAACACCATATATTTT